Presented here are 10 T cell receptor beta chains from one specimen sequenced in a study of OX40 agonist ivuxolimab in advanced cancers. Clones were sequenced by immunoSEQ multiplex PCR, and TCRdb holds only the in-frame ones, with some missing. The table lists about 110,000 clones, less than 95% of them singletons, with around 0.61% in the top ten. Sequencing was performed on CD4+ or CD8+ T cells sorted from blood, taken in a trial of the OX40 agonist ivuxolimab. These receptors were obtained from an adult with an advanced solid tumor such as melanoma, head and neck, liver or kidney cancer.

The V and J genes are TRBV4-1 and TRBJ2-1; TRBD2 matches 10 bases. J gave up 6 bases and V 3 bases, and 5 bases lay outside the gene matches. The CDR3 extends over 15 amino acids. CDR1 MGHRA and CDR2 YSYEKL come from the germline V gene. The CDR3 nucleotides are TGCGCCAGCAGCCAGCCTAGCGGGGGTCCCAATGAGCAGTTCTTC. Its protein product is CASSQPSGGPNEQFF.

The CDR3 is CASSQLRDRPLHF. DNA for the CDR3: TGTGCCAGCAGTCAACTCCGGGACAGGCCCCTCCACTTT. V is TRBV6-5 and J is TRBJ1-6; 8 nucleotides align to TRBD1. Germline loops: CDR1 MNHEY, CDR2 SVGAGI. V shed 5 bases, J shed 13 bases, and the junction held 7 bases outside the gene matches. This CDR3 region has 13 residues.

The gene calls are TRBV19 and TRBJ1-6, with D perhaps TRBD1 (6 bases). This CDR3 region has 13 residues. V was clipped by 5 bases and J by 8 bases, with 10 bases between them. Germline CDR1 reads LNHDA; CDR2 reads SQIVND (reference sequence). The CDR3 sequence: CASSDRSDSPLHF. The CDR3 region has the DNA TGTGCCAGTAGTGACAGGTCAGATTCACCCCTCCACTTT.

The chain couples TRBV5-1 to TRBJ1-6; D remains unclear. The CDR3 has 15 residues. CDR1 is SGHRS and CDR2 is YFSETQ in the germline V gene. V lost 4 bases and J lost 5, with 13 bases in between. For the CDR3, the DNA is TGCGCCAGCAGCCCAAGGACTGCCGATAATTCACCCCTCCACTTT. Protein: CASSPRTADNSPLHF.

This clone was observed a handful of times. This chain connects TRBV6-1 to TRBJ2-7, with 8 nucleotides matching TRBD1. CDR3 length equals 15 residues. From germline, CDR1 is MNHNS and CDR2 SASEGT. J lost 1 base, V lost 1 base, and 3 bases had no gene match. CDR3 amino acids: CASSEDRGRSYEQYF. The CDR3 bases are TGTGCCAGCAGTGAAGACAGGGGGAGGTCCTACGAGCAGTACTTC.

Only one count was recorded for this clone. The J gene is TRBJ1-4, the V gene TRBV4-1, with TRBD1 matching over 8 bases. CDR1 is MGHRA, CDR2 YSYEKL, per germline. This CDR3 is 16 amino acids long. The J segment lost 8 bases and the V segment lost 4 bases, leaving 12 bases of the junction unmatched. The CDR3 loop is CASSRGQDLSWEKLFF. The DNA of the CDR3 is TGCGCCAGCAGCCGGGGACAGGACCTATCATGGGAAAAACTGTTTTTT.

The chain is built from TRBV9 and TRBJ1-2; the D gene is possibly TRBD1 (5 bases). The V end lost 0 bases, the J end lost 4 bases, and 16 bases lay between the germline ends. Germline CDR1 and CDR2: SGDLS and YYNGEE. The CDR3 runs 16 residues. CDR3 sequence (DNA): TGTGCCAGCAGCGTAGAGTGGGACCCCTCTATCTATGGCTACACCTTC. It is translated as CASSVEWDPSIYGYTF. The full variable domain, its missing parts supplied by reference TRBV9 and TRBJ1-2, is DSGVTQTPKHLITATGQRVTLRCSPRSGDLSVYWYQQSLDQGLQFLIQYYNGEERAKGNILERFSAQQFPDLHSELNLSSLELGDSALYFCASSVEWDPSIYGYTFGSGTRLTVV.

The gene calls are TRBV29-1 and TRBJ2-7; either TRBD1 or TRBD2 may fit D (6 bases each). CDR3 size: 13 residues. The germline CDR1 and CDR2 sequences are SQVTM and ANQGSEA. The CDR3 protein is CSGGQGPSYEQYF. The DNA for the CDR3 is TGCAGTGGGGGGCAGGGGCCGTCCTACGAGCAGTACTTC.

This clone has just one count. V usage is TRBV20-1 and J usage is TRBJ2-1; D remains ambiguous. There are 11 residues in the CDR3. The germline gives CDR1 DFQATT, CDR2 SNEGSKA (reference sequence). V dropped 5 bases and J dropped 5 bases, with 7 bases sitting between them. CDR3 residues: CSALNHNEQFF. The DNA for the CDR3 is TGCAGTGCTCTTAACCACAATGAGCAGTTCTTC.

This chain connects TRBV6-1 to TRBJ2-5, with 7 bases lining up with TRBD1. The germline V gene encodes CDR1 MNHNS and CDR2 SASEGT. This CDR3 is 17 amino acids long. Unmatched junction bases numbered 15, after V lost 0 bases and J lost 8 bases. DNA of the CDR3: TGTGCCAGCAGTGAAGCCACAGGACTTGGACAGGATGAAACCCAGTACTTC. Its protein product is CASSEATGLGQDETQYF.